Given below is one T cell receptor (beta chain) in context. These data come from a study of blood T cell repertoires in COVID-19. Some clones are missing from TCRdb's copy, which holds only in-frame ones; the method was immunoSEQ multiplex PCR. The top ten clones hold approximately 2.4% of a sample with more than 250,000 clones, around nine tenths of them seen once. Between the trimmed V and J ends, which lost 4 bases and 7 bases, there was a span of 17 bases. This CDR3 has 15 residues. Germline CDR1 is SGHVS and CDR2 is FNYEAQ. J is TRBJ2-1 and V is TRBV7-6; tentative D call: TRBD1 (6 bases). The source of this sequence is a young woman who had recovered from COVID-19. Sequencing input: PBMCs or T cells enriched from blood (not recorded which). This CDR3 reads CASSSRRQGYNEQFF. Here the CDR3 DNA reads TGTGCCAGCAGCTCAAGGCGTCAGGGGTATAATGAGCAGTTCTTC.